One and the same sample provided the 30 T cell receptor beta chains below, sequenced in a study of shared clonotypes between healthy human individuals. Sequencing used immunoSEQ multiplex PCR; TCRdb keeps in-frame clones, though not all of them. The sample consists of a few million clones, 85% to 95% of them appearing once. Sample: naive CD4+ T cells sorted from blood. Subset: CD45RA+ positively selected. Receptors were obtained from a man younger than 35 in good health.

This clone turned up a few times. Distinct nucleotide sequences in the sample also encode this CDR3. This chain joins TRBV30 and TRBJ1-1, with TRBD1 identical over 11 bases. The V gene's germline CDR1 is GTSNPN and CDR2 SVGIG (reference sequence). The trim removed 3 bases at V and 4 bases at J, leaving 4 bases unmatched. The CDR3 runs to 14 residues. The CDR3 here is CAWSKGTGGTEAFF. Here the CDR3 DNA reads TGTGCCTGGAGCAAGGGGACAGGGGGCACTGAAGCTTTCTTT.

The chain joins TRBV7-3 to TRBJ2-3; D gene uncertain. The ends were cut back, 2 bases at V and 9 bases at J, with 15 bases in the middle. This CDR3 spans 14 amino acids. Per germline, CDR1 SGHTA and CDR2 FQGTGA. The CDR3 loop reads CASSLGTTGRTQYF. CDR3 DNA: TGTGCCAGCAGCTTAGGAACTACCGGGCGGACGCAGTATTTT. Drawing the rest from reference TRBV7-3 and TRBJ2-3, the complete variable domain is GAGVSQTPSNKVTEKGKYVELRCDPISGHTALYWYRQSLGQGPEFLIYFQGTGAADDSGLPNDRFFAVRPEGSVSTLKIQRTERGDSAVYLCASSLGTTGRTQYFGPGTRLTVL.

This clone occurred a few times. The V call is TRBV19, the J call TRBJ1-5; D is unclear. Germline V gene sequence: CDR1 LNHDA, CDR2 SQIVND (reference sequence). Trimming removed 3 bases at V and 8 bases at J, with 14 bases between. This CDR3 comprises 14 residues. In DNA, the CDR3 is TGTGCCAGTAGTATTGCTACAGCCCTTGAGCCCCAGCATTTT. Encoded protein: CASSIATALEPQHF.

This clone has just one count. This sequence joins TRBV9 and TRBJ2-5, with TRBD2 identical over 7 bases. This CDR3 comprises 14 residues. Germline loops: CDR1 SGDLS, CDR2 YYNGEE. The ends lost 4 bases at V and 1 base at J; junction bases unmatched: 4. CDR3 sequence (DNA): TGTGCCAGCAGCACGCGGGGGACCCAAGAGACCCAGTACTTC. Its translation is CASSTRGTQETQYF.

The chain joins TRBV27 to TRBJ2-2, with TRBD1 as a possible D gene (6 bases). The CDR3 consists of 15 residues. Germline V gene sequence: CDR1 MNHEY, CDR2 SMNVEV (reference sequence). V lost 3 bases and J lost 6, with 14 bases in between. DNA of the CDR3: TGTGCCAGCAGTTTGGGAACAGGGTTGGCCGGGGAGCTGTTTTTT. Its protein is CASSLGTGLAGELFF.

This rearrangement joins TRBV21-1 to TRBJ2-5; the D segment call TRBD2 is taken from the table without a DNA check. TRBV21-1 is listed as a pseudogene. The CDR3 runs 18 residues. The CDR3 coding sequence is TGTGCCAGCAGCACCCAAATGGGAACTAGCGGGAGTGGAGAGACCCAGTACTTC. It codes for CASSTQMGTSGSGETQYF.

V gene TRBV2 combines with J gene TRBJ2-4, with 10 positions matching TRBD2. The CDR3 runs 16 residues. Trimming at V came to 3 bases and at J to 3 bases, leaving 5 bases not matched to a gene. CDR1 and CDR2 from the germline V gene are SNHLY and FYNNEI. CDR3 bases: TGTGCCAGCAGTGATCCTAGCGGGAGAGTCAAAAACATTCAGTACTTC. This codes for CASSDPSGRVKNIQYF.

The chain couples TRBV9 to TRBJ2-1; 10 bases align to TRBD2. In germline, CDR1 is SGDLS, CDR2 YYNGEE. CDR3 length equals 17 residues. V was pared by 4 bases and J by 7 bases, with 14 bases of the junction left unmatched. Here the CDR3 DNA reads TGTGCCAGCAGCCCTCGCGGGAGCGGGGGGGCCGGGAATGAGCAGTTCTTC. Its protein product is CASSPRGSGGAGNEQFF.

The rearrangement links TRBV7-2 to TRBJ1-3; D might be TRBD1 (5 bases). The CDR3 is 14 amino acids. Germline-derived CDR1 and CDR2 are SGHTA and FQGNSA. Deletions cut 5 bases from V and 4 bases from J, with 12 bases between. The CDR3 region has the DNA TGTGCCAGCAGCACCGATGGGGCGGGAAACACCATATATTTT. Amino acids: CASSTDGAGNTIYF. Variable domain in full (rest from reference TRBV7-2 and TRBJ1-3): GAGVSQSPSNKVTEKGKDVELRCDPISGHTALYWYRQSLGQGLEFLIYFQGNSAPDKSGLPSDRFSAERTGGSVSTLTIQRTQQEDSAVYLCASSTDGAGNTIYFGEGSWLTVV.

This CDR3 is CASSADSSYNSPLHF. CDR3 sequence (DNA): TGTGCCAGCAGTGCGGACAGCTCCTATAATTCACCCCTCCACTTT. V is TRBV2 and J is TRBJ1-6; D perhaps matches TRBD1 (6 bases). Germline CDR1 is SNHLY and CDR2 is FYNNEI. Trimming took off 4 bases at V and 0 bases at J, with 7 bases between the two ends. The CDR3 totals 15 residues.

The J gene is TRBJ1-2, the V gene TRBV19; unclear D gene. Germline V gives CDR1 LNHDA, CDR2 SQIVND (reference sequence). Trimming cost V 1 base and J 0 bases, with 6 bases left between them. This CDR3 has 14 residues. The DNA of the CDR3 is TGTGCCAGTAGTATAGGTAAAGCTAACTATGGCTACACCTTC. Its protein is CASSIGKANYGYTF.

V is TRBV5-1 and J is TRBJ2-2; TRBD2 agrees at 9 bases. The V and J ends lost 4 bases and 4 bases, in that order; junction bases with no gene match: 5. CDR1 is SGHRS, CDR2 YFSETQ, per germline. There are 15 residues in the CDR3. The CDR3 nucleotides are TGCGCCAGCAGCACATTAGCGGGAGTCACCGGGGAGCTGTTTTTT. Its translation: CASSTLAGVTGELFF.

This clone was seen only once. The rearrangement joins TRBV29-1 to TRBJ2-1, with TRBD2 as a possible D gene (6 bases). The germline gives CDR1 SQVTM, CDR2 ANQGSEA. V lost 7 bases and J lost 2, with 9 bases in between. This CDR3 has 12 amino acids. CDR3 sequence: CSARTTYNEQFF. The CDR3 bases are TGCAGCGCCCGGACTACCTACAATGAGCAGTTCTTC.

The gene calls are TRBV7-6 and TRBJ2-7; D tentatively fits TRBD1 or TRBD2 (5 bases each). The CDR3 is made up of 20 amino acids. Deletions cut 1 base from V and 2 bases from J, with 27 bases between. Per the germline V gene, CDR1 is SGHVS and CDR2 is FNYEAQ. CDR3 bases: TGTGCCAGCAGCTTAGGGGGCGGGCGGCGGAAAGGACTGGGAACCTACGAGCAGTACTTC. Translating it yields CASSLGGGRRKGLGTYEQYF.

The sample holds one count of this clone. Distinct nucleotide sequences in the sample also encode this CDR3. V and J are TRBV27 and TRBJ1-2, with D possibly matching TRBD1 (5 bases). CDR3 length: 14 amino acids. Germline CDR1 MNHEY, CDR2 SMNVEV (reference sequence). Trimming cost V 0 bases and J 2 bases, with 7 bases left between them. In nucleotides, the CDR3 is TGTGCCAGCAGTTTATCTGGGGCCAACTATGGCTACACCTTC. It translates to CASSLSGANYGYTF.

The V gene is TRBV27, the J gene TRBJ1-2; D not resolved. The V gene lost 5 bases and the J gene lost 4 bases, with 11 bases spanning the gap. CDR3 length: 13 residues. Germline values: CDR1 MNHEY, CDR2 SMNVEV (reference sequence). This CDR3 is CASSRPGIYGYTF. CDR3 DNA: TGTGCCAGCAGTCGTCCGGGGATCTATGGCTACACCTTC.

The chain joins TRBV10-3 to TRBJ2-7; no clear D. V lost 7 bases and J lost 0, with 10 bases in between. The CDR3 runs to 13 residues. The V gene's germline CDR1 is ENHRY and CDR2 SYGVKD. Here the CDR3 reads CAIKEDSSYEQYF. In DNA form, the CDR3 reads TGTGCCATCAAGGAAGACTCCTCCTACGAGCAGTACTTC.

As to this clone: The sample holds other DNA sequences that translate to the same CDR3. The rearrangement uses TRBV5-1 and TRBJ2-7, with D possibly called TRBD1 or TRBD2 (6 bases each). V was pared by 0 bases and J by 2 bases, with 12 bases between. The CDR3 sequence is 15 residues long. Germline V gene lookup returns CDR1 SGHRS and CDR2 YFSETQ. Here the CDR3 DNA reads TGCGCCAGCAGCTTGGCCGTGGGGGGCACCTACGAGCAGTACTTC. Its translation is CASSLAVGGTYEQYF. Complete variable domain (other parts from reference TRBV5-1 and TRBJ2-7): KAGVTQTPRYLIKTRGQQVTLSCSPISGHRSVSWYQQTPGQGLQFLFEYFSETQRNKGNFPGRFSGRQFSNSRSEMNVSTLELGDSALYLCASSLAVGGTYEQYFGPGTRLTVT.

The rearrangement joins TRBV6-6 to TRBJ2-3; no reliable D call. In germline, CDR1 is MNHNY, CDR2 SVGAGI (reference sequence). Trimming took 0 bases from V and 3 from J, leaving 13 bases between them. The CDR3 totals 16 residues. For the CDR3, the DNA is TGTGCCAGCAGTTACTCCACTTCACAGCTGACAGATACGCAGTATTTT. Its protein is CASSYSTSQLTDTQYF.

The chain carries TRBV10-3 and TRBJ2-5, with 14 bases identical to TRBD2. This CDR3 is built from 16 residues. The V gene end was trimmed by 6 bases and the J gene end by 5 bases; junction bases not matched to a gene: 8. Germline lookup yields CDR1 ENHRY and CDR2 SYGVKD. CDR3 nucleotide sequence: TGTGCCATCAGGAAAACGGGACTAGCGGGAGAGGAGACCCAGTACTTC. As protein: CAIRKTGLAGEETQYF.

The chain is built from TRBV10-3 and TRBJ1-6, with D unclear. This CDR3 comprises 13 residues. Germline V gene lookup returns CDR1 ENHRY and CDR2 SYGVKD. V lost 8 bases to trimming and J lost 7 bases, with 12 bases between them. The CDR3 region has the DNA TGTGCCATCGGGTTGGACTGGAATTCACCCCTCCACTTT. It encodes CAIGLDWNSPLHF.

The rearrangement uses TRBV5-1 and TRBJ1-2; D not resolved. This CDR3 region has 12 residues. V was cut by 2 bases and J by 2 bases, with 4 bases left in between. Germline CDR1 SGHRS, CDR2 YFSETQ. CDR3 DNA sequence: TGCGCCAGCAGCTTCCAGAACTATGGCTACACCTTC. Its protein product is CASSFQNYGYTF. The variable domain in full, with the rest retrieved from reference TRBV5-1 and TRBJ1-2, is KAGVTQTPRYLIKTRGQQVTLSCSPISGHRSVSWYQQTPGQGLQFLFEYFSETQRNKGNFPGRFSGRQFSNSRSEMNVSTLELGDSALYLCASSFQNYGYTFGSGTRLTVV.

The CDR3 bases are TGTGCCAGCAGCTTAGAAAGGGGGGGCTTGGTGGCTCCAACTAATGAAAAACTGTTTTTT. It is translated as CASSLERGGLVAPTNEKLFF. The chain combines TRBV11-2 with TRBJ1-4; D might be TRBD1 (6 bases). V was cut by 0 bases and J by 0 bases, with 20 bases left in between. The CDR3 sequence is 20 residues long. Germline-derived CDR1 and CDR2 are SGHAT and FQNNGV.

The chain couples TRBV6-5 to TRBJ2-5; 7 positions agree with TRBD2. The V segment lost 4 bases and the J segment 5 bases; nucleotides outside the gene matches: 13. The length of the CDR3 is 16 residues. Looked up from germline, CDR1 is MNHEY and CDR2 is SVGAGI. This CDR3 reads CASSSYLAGVGETQYF. Here the CDR3 DNA reads TGTGCCAGCAGTTCGTATCTGGCGGGAGTCGGGGAGACCCAGTACTTC.

The chain uses TRBV6-5 and TRBJ2-5, with 8 bases lining up with TRBD1. The ends lost 4 bases at V and 4 bases at J; junction bases unmatched: 11. There are 16 residues in the CDR3. The V gene's germline CDR1 is MNHEY and CDR2 SVGAGI. As DNA, the CDR3 is TGTGCCAGCAGTTCGGAGCAGGGGGCGCGGGGAGAGACCCAGTACTTC. It codes for CASSSEQGARGETQYF.

V usage is TRBV7-2 and J usage is TRBJ1-2, with 11 bases lining up with TRBD1. The germline gives CDR1 SGHTA, CDR2 FQGNSA. V lost 1 base to trimming and J lost 4 bases; unmatched junction nucleotides: 2. The CDR3 is 15 residues long. This CDR3 reads CASSLVGQGGYGYTF. The CDR3 DNA follows: TGTGCCAGCAGCTTAGTGGGACAGGGGGGCTATGGCTACACCTTC.

DNA for the CDR3: TGTGCCAGCAGTTTAAGGGCTAGCGGGAGGACGTACGAGCAGTACTTC. Translation: CASSLRASGRTYEQYF. This rearrangement joins TRBV27 to TRBJ2-7; 11 bases line up with TRBD2. The CDR3 covers 16 residues. CDR1 is MNHEY and CDR2 is SMNVEV in the germline V gene (reference sequence). Trimming removed 2 bases from V and 4 bases from J; junction bases left unmatched: 7.

The chain links TRBV7-9 to TRBJ2-5, with a possible D match to TRBD2 (6 bases). Germline V gene lookup returns CDR1 SEHNR and CDR2 FQNEAQ (reference sequence). Trimming stripped 1 base from V and 2 bases from J, with 11 bases between. There are 15 residues in the CDR3. The CDR3 nucleotides read TGTGCCAGCAGCTTAGGGTGGGCGGGGCAAGAGACCCAGTACTTC. This encodes CASSLGWAGQETQYF.

This clone was seen once. The same CDR3 is also encoded by other DNA sequences in this sample. This chain links TRBV19 with TRBJ1-1, with D unresolved. Trimming pared 4 bases from V and 1 base from J, leaving 7 bases between. From germline, CDR1 is LNHDA and CDR2 SQIVND (reference sequence). The CDR3 totals 13 residues. CDR3 DNA sequence: TGTGCCAGTAGTACCCAGGCGAACACTGAAGCTTTCTTT. It specifies CASSTQANTEAFF.

The rearrangement links TRBV5-8 to TRBJ2-1; 13 nucleotides match TRBD2. This CDR3 spans 14 amino acids. Per germline, CDR1 SGHTS and CDR2 YDEGEE. V was pared by 9 bases and J by 6 bases, with 6 bases of the junction left unmatched. CDR3 in DNA: TGTGCCACCGTACTAGCGGGAGGGCCCAATGAGCAGTTCTTC. Protein: CATVLAGGPNEQFF. The full variable domain, its missing parts supplied by reference TRBV5-8 and TRBJ2-1, is EAGVTQSPTHLIKTRGQQATLRCSPISGHTSVYWYQQALGLGLQFLLWYDEGEERNRGNFPPRFSGRQFPNYSSELNVNALELEDSALYLCATVLAGGPNEQFFGPGTRLTVL.